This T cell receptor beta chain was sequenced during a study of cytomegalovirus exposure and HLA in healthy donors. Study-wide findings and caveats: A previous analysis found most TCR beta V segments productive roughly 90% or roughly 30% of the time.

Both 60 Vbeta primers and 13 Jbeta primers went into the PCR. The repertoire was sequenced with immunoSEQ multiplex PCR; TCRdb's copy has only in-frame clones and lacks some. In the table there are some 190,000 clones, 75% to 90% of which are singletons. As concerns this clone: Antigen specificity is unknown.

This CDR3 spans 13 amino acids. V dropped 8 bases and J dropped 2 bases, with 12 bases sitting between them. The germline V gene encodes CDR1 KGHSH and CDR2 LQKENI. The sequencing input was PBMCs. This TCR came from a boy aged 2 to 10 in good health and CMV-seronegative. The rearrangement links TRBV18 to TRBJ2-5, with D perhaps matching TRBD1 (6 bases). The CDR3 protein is CASQFRGQETQYF. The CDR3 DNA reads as TGTGCCAGCCAATTCAGGGGACAAGAGACCCAGTACTTC.